The clone carrying this T cell receptor (beta chain) showed up many times. These data come from a study of read filtering for tumor transcriptome and immune sequencing. This CDR3 spans 14 amino acids. The V segment lost 3 bases and the J segment 6 bases; nucleotides outside the gene matches: 10. Germline V gene sequence: CDR1 SQVTM, CDR2 ANQGSEA. This library used roughly 0.4 ug RNA and molecular barcoded adaptors spanning alpha/delta and beta/gamma chains. TCRdb reanalysed the reads using MiXCR and keeps one entry per CDR3 protein. The sample lists tens of thousands of distinct CDR3 sequences; more than 20% were seen once.

The sequenced material came from a population of CD138-negative cells sorted from bone marrow. The sequence was collected from a donor at least 40 years old with multiple myeloma. The chain carries TRBV29-1 and TRBJ2-7, with TRBD2 matching 8 bases. The CDR3 coding sequence is TGCAGCGTTGATGGTCGGGAGGGCCTTCGCGAGCAGTACTTC. It translates to CSVDGREGLREQYF.